The 24 T cell receptor beta chains below were found in one sample sequenced in a study of T cells in Graves' hyperthyroidism and ophthalmopathy. RNA transcripts gave rise to amplified TCR beta CDR3 regions. TCR CDR3 regions were first amplified by RT-PCR with HTBI primers. TCRdb ran MiXCR on the multiplex PCR reads and lists one entry per CDR3 protein. Of roughly 380,000 distinct CDR3 sequences in the sample, roughly 15% were seen once. Sequencing was performed on blood. The receptors were gathered from a woman between 18 and 29 years old with Graves' hyperthyroidism.

V and J are TRBV12-3 or TRBV12-4 and TRBJ1-1; D is possibly TRBD1 (6 bases). CDR3 length: 16 amino acids. V was trimmed by 6 bases and J by 1 base, leaving 18 bases between them. CDR3 amino acids: CASSNPTGRKNTEAFF. The DNA for the CDR3 is TGTGCCAGCAGCAACCCGACAGGTAGAAAGAACACTGAAGCTTTCTTT.

The V call is TRBV7-9, the J call TRBJ1-5, with D hard to call. The CDR3 is made up of 12 amino acids. V was shortened by 7 bases and J by 3 bases, with 7 bases between the two germline ends. Germline V gene lookup returns CDR1 SEHNR and CDR2 FQNEAQ (reference sequence). The CDR3 DNA follows: TGTGCCAGCACGAGGTTCAATCAGCCCCAGCATTTT. This encodes CASTRFNQPQHF.

This clonotype was recorded many times. This chain uses TRBV6-6 with TRBJ2-7; no firm D call. V was shortened by 2 bases and J by 4 bases, with 21 bases between the two germline ends. Germline-derived CDR1 and CDR2 are MNHNY and SVGAGI (reference sequence). The CDR3 is 17 amino acids. The DNA for the CDR3 is TGTGCCAGCAGTTACACTCTACGACAAGGCCACGCATACGAGCAGTACTTC. Amino acid sequence: CASSYTLRQGHAYEQYF.

This clonotype was found many times. V and J are TRBV27 and TRBJ2-1; 9 nucleotides agree with TRBD1. Germline CDR1 reads MNHEY; CDR2 reads SMNVEV (reference sequence). CDR3 length: 16 amino acids. Trimming cost V 6 bases and J 0 bases; bases outside gene matches: 6. CDR3 coding DNA: TGTGCCAGCAGGACACAGGGGGCAAGCTCCTACAATGAGCAGTTCTTC. Its translation is CASRTQGASSYNEQFF.

This chain joins TRBV20-1 and TRBJ2-3; 8 bases fit TRBD1. CDR3 length: 15 residues. In germline, CDR1 is DFQATT, CDR2 SNEGSKA (reference sequence). With V trimmed by 3 bases and J by 0 bases, 5 bases remained unmatched. The CDR3 DNA reads TGCAGTGCTAGGGACAGGGCGACTAGCACAGATACGCAGTATTTT. Protein product: CSARDRATSTDTQYF.

This clonotype showed up many times. The chain has TRBV24-1 and TRBJ1-3, with D perhaps TRBD1 (6 bases). The CDR3 runs to 15 residues. V was trimmed by 3 bases and J by 0 bases, leaving 8 bases between them. Germline V CDR1 and CDR2: KGHDR, SFDVKD. CDR3 DNA sequence: TGTGCCACCAGTGATCCGGGACACTCTGGAAACACCATATATTTT. This gives the protein CATSDPGHSGNTIYF.

This clonotype has a handful of counts. The chain couples TRBV20-1 to TRBJ2-1, with TRBD2 matching 11 bases. This CDR3 contains 14 residues. Germline V gene sequence: CDR1 DFQATT, CDR2 SNEGSKA (reference sequence). Trimming took 4 bases from V and 7 from J; bases not matched to a gene: 6. The CDR3 DNA reads TGCAGTGCTACGACTAGCGGGAACGCTAATGAGCAGTTCTTC. Protein sequence: CSATTSGNANEQFF.

The chain couples TRBV19 to TRBJ2-1, with no clear D. V was cut by 6 bases and J by 8 bases, with 20 bases left in between. CDR3 length equals 15 residues. The germline V gene encodes CDR1 LNHDA and CDR2 SQIVND (reference sequence). CDR3 DNA sequence: TGTGCCAGTAGCGTGACGGCCCATAAAGTCTATGAGCAGTTCTTC. Protein: CASSVTAHKVYEQFF.

A few counts support this clonotype. The V gene is TRBV19, the J gene TRBJ1-5; D not certain. The CDR3 has 15 residues. The V gene lost 4 bases and the J gene lost 3 bases, with 13 bases spanning the gap. CDR1 and CDR2 (germline): LNHDA, SQIVND (reference sequence). CDR3 amino acids: CASSTDGDDNQPQHF. CDR3 nucleotide sequence: TGTGCCAGTAGTACCGACGGCGACGACAATCAGCCCCAGCATTTT.

This clonotype occurred many times. V is TRBV28 and J is TRBJ2-7; TRBD1 is a possible D gene (7 bases). There are 17 residues in the CDR3. Germline V gene sequence: CDR1 MDHEN, CDR2 SYDVKM. Trimming left V 4 bases short and J 3 bases short, with 22 bases between. CDR3 region: CASSSQGGTGGRYEQYF. DNA of the CDR3: TGTGCCAGCAGTTCTCAGGGGGGAACCGGGGGTCGCTACGAGCAGTACTTC. Based on the CDR3 plus reference TRBV28 and TRBJ2-7, the full variable domain is DVKVTQSSRYLVKRTGEKVFLECVQDMDHENMFWYRQDPGLGLRLIYFSYDVKMKEKGDIPEGYSVSREKKERFSLILESASTNQTSMYLCASSSQGGTGGRYEQYFGPGTRLTVT.

This clonotype was counted a few times. The chain combines TRBV10-3 with TRBJ1-1; 12 bases fit TRBD1. The J segment lost 7 bases and the V segment lost 6 bases, leaving 6 bases of the junction unmatched. This CDR3 spans 14 amino acids. Germline CDR1 reads ENHRY; CDR2 reads SYGVKD. CDR3 DNA sequence: TGTGCCATCAGCCGGGACAGGGGGCAAAATGAAGCTTTCTTT. Residues: CAISRDRGQNEAFF.

Many counts were recorded for this clonotype. The chain has TRBV28 and TRBJ2-5, with 8 bases lining up with TRBD1. CDR3 length equals 16 residues. Germline V gives CDR1 MDHEN, CDR2 SYDVKM. Losses at the gene ends were 2 bases for V and 1 base for J; bases not matched to a gene: 6. The chain's CDR3 is CASSLGGTGSQETQYF. The CDR3 bases are TGTGCCAGCAGTTTAGGGGGGACAGGATCCCAAGAGACCCAGTACTTC.

The rearrangement links TRBV19 to TRBJ2-5, with D possibly being TRBD2 (6 bases). Trimming shortened V by 7 bases and J by 4 bases, and 16 bases separated the two germline ends. The CDR3 runs to 14 residues. The germline gives CDR1 LNHDA, CDR2 SQIVND (reference sequence). Written as DNA, the CDR3 is TGTGCCAGTAATATCGGGAGCTCGGGAGAGACCCAGTACTTC. This translates into CASNIGSSGETQYF.

The J gene is TRBJ1-2, the V gene TRBV20-1; tentative D call: TRBD1 (6 bases). Germline CDR1 and CDR2: DFQATT and SNEGSKA (reference sequence). CDR3 length equals 14 residues. Trimming took off 7 bases at V and 2 bases at J, with 17 bases between the two ends. CDR3 in amino acids: CSGGSGGLNYGYTF. For the CDR3, the DNA is TGCAGTGGGGGCTCTGGGGGGCTCAACTATGGCTACACCTTC.

V gene TRBV3-1 combines with J gene TRBJ2-5; no firm D call. The germline V gene encodes CDR1 LGHDT and CDR2 YNNKEL (reference sequence). The length of the CDR3 is 15 residues. Trimming pared 1 base from V and 0 bases from J, leaving 9 bases between. The CDR3 sequence is CASSQVLQYQETQYF. The CDR3, as DNA: TGTGCCAGCAGCCAAGTGCTACAGTACCAAGAGACCCAGTACTTC.

The chain recombines TRBV9 with TRBJ2-5; 9 bases are shared with TRBD2. Germline V gene sequence: CDR1 SGDLS, CDR2 YYNGEE. After removal of 3 bases from V and 4 bases from J, the junction contained 4 bases not matched to a gene. CDR3 length: 14 residues. CDR3 residues: CASSDLAGVETQYF. Written as DNA, the CDR3 is TGTGCCAGCAGCGACTTAGCGGGAGTAGAGACCCAGTACTTC. The variable domain in full, with the rest retrieved from reference TRBV9 and TRBJ2-5, is DSGVTQTPKHLITATGQRVTLRCSPRSGDLSVYWYQQSLDQGLQFLIQYYNGEERAKGNILERFSAQQFPDLHSELNLSSLELGDSALYFCASSDLAGVETQYFGPGTRLLVL.

The genes are TRBV28 and TRBJ2-3, with D perhaps given as TRBD1 or TRBD2 (6 bases each). CDR1 MDHEN and CDR2 SYDVKM come from the germline V gene. CDR3 size: 14 residues. V was clipped by 5 bases and J by 5 bases, with 14 bases between them. CDR3 nucleotides: TGTGCCAGCAGTACTCAGGGGCGGGGAGATACGCAGTATTTT. It codes for CASSTQGRGDTQYF.

J is TRBJ2-1 and V is TRBV19; TRBD2 agrees at 8 bases. The germline gives CDR1 LNHDA, CDR2 SQIVND (reference sequence). This CDR3 is built from 14 residues. Trimming cost V 5 bases and J 10 bases; bases outside gene matches: 10. The CDR3: CASSSGLEIWEQFF. CDR3 nucleotides: TGTGCCAGTAGTTCGGGACTAGAGATCTGGGAGCAGTTCTTC.

Remarks on this clonotype: This sequence may be a read error, since a much larger clone differs from it by one base. The rearrangement joins TRBV3-1 to TRBJ2-5; TRBD2 is a possible D gene (6 bases). CDR3 length equals 13 residues. V lost 8 bases and J lost 3, with 13 bases in between. Germline V gene lookup returns CDR1 LGHDT and CDR2 YNNKEL (reference sequence). CDR3 residues: CASRGTAKETQYF. DNA of the CDR3: TGTGCCAGCCGCGGGACGGCGAAAGAGACCCAGTACTTC.

The CDR3, as DNA: TGTGCCAGCAGTGAAGCGCTAAGGGTCGTGAACACTGAAGCTTTCTTT. Protein product: CASSEALRVVNTEAFF. This rearrangement joins TRBV6-1 to TRBJ1-1; D is unclear. Germline V lookup: CDR1 MNHNS, CDR2 SASEGT. The CDR3 runs 16 residues. Trimming removed 0 bases from V and 0 bases from J, with 11 bases in between.

This clonotype was detected once. The gene calls are TRBV13 and TRBJ2-7; TRBD2 matches at 9 bases. The CDR3 is 15 amino acids. Germline CDR1 is PRHDT and CDR2 is FYEKMQ (reference sequence). The ends lost 5 bases at V and 3 bases at J; junction bases unmatched: 8. CDR3 coding DNA: TGTGCCAGCAGCCCTAGCGGGACCCTTAGCTACGAGCAGTACTTC. Translated: CASSPSGTLSYEQYF.

The chain joins TRBV5-6 to TRBJ1-2; possible D gene TRBD1, 6 bases. Looked up from germline, CDR1 is SGHDT and CDR2 is YYEEEE. CDR3 length: 14 amino acids. Trimming removed 2 bases from V and 2 bases from J, with 10 bases in between. The CDR3, as DNA: TGTGCCAGCAGCTTTAACAGGGCGAACTATGGCTACACCTTC. Its translation is CASSFNRANYGYTF. Full variable domain (missing parts from reference TRBV5-6 and TRBJ1-2): DAGVTQSPTHLIKTRGQQVTLRCSPKSGHDTVSWYQQALGQGPQFIFQYYEEEERQRGNFPDRFSGHQFPNYSSELNVNALLLGDSALYLCASSFNRANYGYTFGSGTRLTVV.

This clonotype has ten or more counts. The chain employs TRBV20-1 and TRBJ1-1; a possible D gene is TRBD1 (6 bases). The germline V and J ends were trimmed by 4 bases and 7 bases, with 13 bases remaining between them. This CDR3 spans 12 amino acids. Germline V gene sequence: CDR1 DFQATT, CDR2 SNEGSKA (reference sequence). The CDR3 sequence is CSATRGLGEAFF. The CDR3 nucleotides read TGCAGTGCTACTCGGGGGCTGGGTGAAGCTTTCTTT.

This clonotype has a count of ten or more. The CDR3 DNA reads TGTGCCAGCAGCCAGGAACAGGGGTGGTCCTACGAGCAGTACTTC. Protein product: CASSQEQGWSYEQYF. The chain joins TRBV11-2 to TRBJ2-7, with 7 bases lining up with TRBD1. CDR1 SGHAT and CDR2 FQNNGV come from the germline V gene. Trimming at V came to 5 bases and at J to 1 base, leaving 8 bases not matched to a gene. The length of the CDR3 is 15 residues.